These 12 T cell receptor beta chains originate from one sample sequenced in a study of response to subunit inactivated influenza vaccine. Using its own MiXCR run on the RT-PCR reads, TCRdb lists one record per CDR3 protein. The data show under 550,000 distinct CDR3 sequences, roughly 7.6% seen once. The sample was PBMCs from blood, taken less than 30 months after vaccination. Receptor source: a man in his fifties or sixties who received an inactivated influenza vaccine.

The chain recombines TRBV12-3 or TRBV12-4 with TRBJ2-3, with a tentative D call TRBD1 (6 bases). V was trimmed by 9 bases and J by 1 base, leaving 14 bases between them. CDR3 size: 14 residues. Here the CDR3 reads CASRLDSGTDTQYF. CDR3 in DNA: TGTGCCAGTAGACTGGACAGTGGCACAGATACGCAGTATTTT.

The table lists this clonotype with a few counts. The rearrangement links TRBV20-1 to TRBJ2-3; TRBD1 matches 8 bases. This CDR3 comprises 14 residues. The junction had 6 bases not matched to a gene; V was cut back by 3 bases and J by 4 bases. In germline, CDR1 is DFQATT, CDR2 SNEGSKA (reference sequence). CDR3 DNA sequence: TGCAGTGCTAGCGCAGGGGGCTCTCCAGATACGCAGTATTTT. Translating gives CSASAGGSPDTQYF.

This clonotype was counted many times. The V call is TRBV7-2, the J call TRBJ2-3, with 7 positions matching TRBD2. This CDR3 spans 16 amino acids. Germline V gene sequence: CDR1 SGHTA, CDR2 FQGNSA. The ends lost 1 base at V and 2 bases at J; junction bases unmatched: 6. CDR3 amino acids: CASSLGTSWNTDTQYF. CDR3 DNA sequence: TGTGCCAGCAGCTTAGGGACTAGTTGGAACACAGATACGCAGTATTTT.

The table lists this clonotype with a few counts. At one of its ends the junction is not consistent with the germline gene, which may arise from a read error. The CDR3 region has the DNA TGTGCCAGCAGTTTGGGCTACCAGCAGTACTTC. Translated, it gives CASSLGYQQYF. The V gene is TRBV28, the J gene TRBJ2-7; D remains unclear. Germline CDR1 MDHEN, CDR2 SYDVKM. There are 11 residues in the CDR3.

This clonotype was recorded many times. The chain combines TRBV10-3 with TRBJ1-4; D not certain. This CDR3 is 13 amino acids long. V gave up 4 bases and J gave up 8 bases, with 11 bases separating them. Germline CDR1 and CDR2: ENHRY and SYGVKD. The CDR3 coding sequence is TGTGCCATCAGTGGGGAAGCGGGAGAAAAACTGTTTTTT. Translated, it gives CAISGEAGEKLFF.

This rearrangement joins TRBV21-1 to TRBJ2-5; the table's D call, TRBD1, was not checked against the DNA. TRBV21-1 is given as a pseudogene. The CDR3 runs 12 residues. The CDR3, as DNA: TGTGCCAGCACCAGACAGGGGGAGACCCAGTACTTC. Encoded protein: CASTRQGETQYF.

The CDR3 loop reads CASSQEINGNQPQHF. The CDR3, as DNA: TGTGCCAGCAGCCAAGAAATAAACGGGAATCAGCCCCAGCATTTT. J is TRBJ1-5 and V is TRBV4-2; D unresolved. V was pared by 0 bases and J by 4 bases, with 10 bases between. The CDR3 loop spans 15 amino acids. Germline-derived CDR1 and CDR2 are LGHNA and YNFKEQ.

This clonotype showed up just a few times. This rearrangement joins TRBV28 to TRBJ2-1, with TRBD1 as a possible D gene (5 bases). Trimming stripped 1 base from V and 4 bases from J, with 14 bases between. Germline-derived CDR1 and CDR2 are MDHEN and SYDVKM. CDR3 length equals 16 residues. CDR3 sequence reads: CASSLSTVPVYNEQFF. CDR3 bases: TGTGCCAGCAGTTTATCGACAGTCCCCGTTTACAATGAGCAGTTCTTC.

The V gene is TRBV20-1, the J gene TRBJ1-5, with D possibly TRBD1 on 5 matching bases. Trimming took off 5 bases at V and 3 bases at J, with 14 bases between the two ends. Germline V gives CDR1 DFQATT, CDR2 SNEGSKA (reference sequence). The CDR3 extends over 14 amino acids. CDR3 in amino acids: CSARRGSDNQPQHF. CDR3 sequence (DNA): TGCAGTGCTCGACGGGGGAGCGACAATCAGCCCCAGCATTTT.

The rearrangement uses TRBV5-6 and TRBJ2-1, with TRBD2 identical over 10 bases. V trimming: 7 bases; J trimming: 9 bases; junction bases outside the gene matches: 13. The germline V gene encodes CDR1 SGHDT and CDR2 YYEEEE. There are 15 residues in the CDR3. CDR3 sequence (DNA): TGTGCCAGCTCTAAACTAGCGGGGCCTTTTCGTGAGCAGTTCTTC. Its protein is CASSKLAGPFREQFF. Combining the CDR3 with reference TRBV5-6 and TRBJ2-1 gives the whole variable domain DAGVTQSPTHLIKTRGQQVTLRCSPKSGHDTVSWYQQALGQGPQFIFQYYEEEERQRGNFPDRFSGHQFPNYSSELNVNALLLGDSALYLCASSKLAGPFREQFFGPGTRLTVL.

The chain carries TRBV7-9 and TRBJ2-1; the D gene is possibly TRBD1 (6 bases). Per germline, CDR1 SEHNR and CDR2 FQNEAQ (reference sequence). The CDR3 consists of 15 residues. Between the trimmed V and J ends, which lost 5 bases and 7 bases, there was a span of 18 bases. The CDR3 DNA reads as TGTGCCAGCAGCACCAGTGGAGCCCAGGGGAATGAGCAGTTCTTC. It encodes CASSTSGAQGNEQFF. The full variable domain, completed using reference TRBV7-9 and TRBJ2-1, is DTGVSQNPRHKITKRGQNVTFRCDPISEHNRLYWYRQTLGQGPEFLTYFQNEAQLEKSRLLSDRFSAERPKGSFSTLEIQRTEQGDSAMYLCASSTSGAQGNEQFFGPGTRLTVL.

This rearrangement joins TRBV20-1 to TRBJ2-7; possible D gene TRBD2, 6 bases. The CDR3 sequence is 15 residues long. Per the germline V gene, CDR1 is DFQATT and CDR2 is SNEGSKA (reference sequence). V was pared by 6 bases and J by 0 bases, with 18 bases between. CDR3 region: CSADSGGAHSYEQYF. CDR3 bases: TGCAGTGCGGACTCCGGAGGGGCGCACTCCTACGAGCAGTACTTC.